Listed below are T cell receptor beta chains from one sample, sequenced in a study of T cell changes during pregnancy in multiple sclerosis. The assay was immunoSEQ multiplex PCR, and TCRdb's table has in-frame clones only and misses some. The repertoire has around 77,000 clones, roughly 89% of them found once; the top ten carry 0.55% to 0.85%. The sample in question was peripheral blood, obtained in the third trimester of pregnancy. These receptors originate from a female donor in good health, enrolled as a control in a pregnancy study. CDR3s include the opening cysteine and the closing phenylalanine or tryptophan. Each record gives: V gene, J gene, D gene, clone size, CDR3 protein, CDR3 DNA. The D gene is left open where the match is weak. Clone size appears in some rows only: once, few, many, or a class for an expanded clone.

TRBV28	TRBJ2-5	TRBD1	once	CASTKTGGDETQYF	TGTGCCAGCACTAAGACAGGGGGGGATGAGACCCAGTACTTC
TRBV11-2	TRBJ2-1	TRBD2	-	CASSLLLAGANEQFF	TGTGCCAGCAGCTTACTCCTAGCGGGAGCCAATGAGCAGTTCTTC
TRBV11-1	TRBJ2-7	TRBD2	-	CASSLGLGTSGMNEQYF	TGTGCCAGCAGCTTGGGCCTAGGGACTAGCGGGATGAACGAGCAGTACTTC
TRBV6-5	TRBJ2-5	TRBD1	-	CASTRQGETQYF	TGTGCCAGCACCAGACAGGGGGAGACCCAGTACTTC
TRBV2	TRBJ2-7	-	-	CASSERLYSYEQYF	TGTGCCAGCAGTGAACGCCTATACTCCTACGAGCAGTACTTC
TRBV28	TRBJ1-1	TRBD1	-	CASSLGTANTEAFF	TGTGCCAGCAGTTTAGGGACAGCTAACACTGAAGCTTTCTTT
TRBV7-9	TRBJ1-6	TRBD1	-	CASSITTGAYNSPLHF	TGTGCCAGCAGCATTACGACAGGGGCTTATAATTCACCCCTCCACTTT
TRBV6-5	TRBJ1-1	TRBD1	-	CASHITGAGGTEAFF	TGTGCCAGCCACATTACAGGGGCCGGGGGCACTGAAGCTTTCTTT
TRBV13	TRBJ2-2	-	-	CASSHRRETGELFF	TGTGCCAGCAGCCACCGGAGGGAGACCGGGGAGCTGTTTTTT
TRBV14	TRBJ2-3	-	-	CASSQTRVLSDTQYF	TGTGCCAGCAGCCAGACTAGGGTTCTTTCAGATACGCAGTATTTT
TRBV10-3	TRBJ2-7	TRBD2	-	CASGGSYEQYF	TGTGCCAGCGGGGGCTCCTACGAGCAGTACTTC
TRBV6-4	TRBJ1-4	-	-	CASSDSPSGGEKLFF	TGTGCCAGCAGTGACTCGCCGTCCGGGGGGGAAAAACTGTTTTTT
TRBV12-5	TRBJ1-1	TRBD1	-	CASGRVRGLSPPGAGFLQAFF	TGTGCTAGTGGTCGGGTCAGGGGGCTTTCCCCTCCGGGGGCGGGTTTTCTTCAAGCTTTCTTT
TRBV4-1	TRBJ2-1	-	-	CASSQWPRGRTGSPNEQFF	TGCGCCAGCAGCCAGTGGCCCCGGGGGCGGACAGGATCCCCCAATGAGCAGTTCTTC
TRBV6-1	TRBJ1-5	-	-	CASSSGDSNQPQHF	TGTGCCAGCAGTTCTGGAGATAGCAATCAGCCCCAGCATTTT
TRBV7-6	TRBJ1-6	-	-	CASSPSQGAYNSPLHF	TGTGCCAGCAGCCCCTCCCAGGGTGCCTATAATTCACCCCTCCACTTT
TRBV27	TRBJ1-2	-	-	CASREYGGSPGAYGYTF	TGTGCCAGCAGAGAATATGGCGGGAGCCCAGGCGCCTATGGCTACACCTTC
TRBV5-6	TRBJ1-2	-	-	CASSLVVARGYTF	TGTGCCAGCAGCTTGGTAGTGGCGAGGGGCTACACCTTC
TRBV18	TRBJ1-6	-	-	CASSQAGNPNSPLHF	TGTGCCAGCTCACAAGCAGGGAACCCCAATTCACCCCTCCACTTT
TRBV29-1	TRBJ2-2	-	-	CSVYLNTGELFF	TGCAGCGTTTACTTGAACACCGGGGAGCTGTTTTTT
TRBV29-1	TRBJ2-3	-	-	CSGVDSPRRTDTQYF	TGCAGCGGGGTGGACTCCCCGAGACGCACAGATACGCAGTATTTT
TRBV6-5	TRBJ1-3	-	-	CASSYGGQAGNTIYF	TGTGCCAGCAGTTACGGGGGCCAAGCTGGAAACACCATATATTTT
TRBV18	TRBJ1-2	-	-	CASSPSGQLYGYTF	TGTGCCAGCTCACCTTCTGGACAGCTCTATGGCTACACCTTC
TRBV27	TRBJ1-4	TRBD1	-	CASSPNPTGFSEKLFF	TGTGCCAGCAGTCCAAACCCGACAGGGTTCAGTGAAAAACTGTTTTTT